The sample holds a few counts of the clone carrying this T cell receptor (beta chain). Antigen: not known. Staining for CD45RO/CCR7/CD25/CD127/CD95/CD27 allowed sorting of CD4+ naive, central memory, regulatory and stem cell-like memory cells. This entry comes from a study of beta chain features in type 1 diabetes. The wider study: Regarding age, gender and cell yields, patients proved similar to healthy donors. Study-wide results and limits: The naive, central memory and Treg TCRB repertoires of patients appeared to be more similar to one another than those of healthy donors. For Type 1 diabetes patients, all four CD4+ subsets carried TCRB CDR3s that were moderately but significantly shorter.

The CDR3 has 15 residues. The ends were cut back, 0 bases at V and 4 bases at J, with 10 bases in the middle. In germline, CDR1 is MNHEY, CDR2 SVGAGI. The sequenced template was cDNA made from the entire isolated RNA. Around 3.9 million reads on average were seen across naive, central memory and regulatory T cell samples. Generated by immunoSEQ multiplex PCR, the TCRdb table keeps only in-frame clones and is missing some. The data contain 600,000 or so clones, over 13% of them singletons. The sequence was collected from a man younger than 35 with type 1 diabetes. The sample taken for sequencing was naive CD4+ T cells from blood. The rearrangement joins TRBV6-5 to TRBJ2-4; D unresolved. In nucleotides, the CDR3 is TGTGCCAGCAGTTACTCGGGTCAGGCAAAAAACATTCAGTACTTC. Amino acid sequence: CASSYSGQAKNIQYF.